Below are 13 T cell receptor beta chains sequenced from a single sample in a study of beta chain features in type 1 diabetes. For these TCRs, the target antigens are not known. The study's findings and limits: Among patients with Type 1 diabetes, TCRB CDR3s were moderately but significantly shorter in every one of the four CD4+ subsets.

All of the isolated RNA was reverse transcribed, so expressed TCRB transcripts were sequenced. This table comes from immunoSEQ multiplex PCR, and its TCRdb copy is limited to in-frame clones, with some not included. The profile shows fewer than 450,000 clones, about 13% of them singletons. Sequencing was performed on naive CD4+ T cells from blood. The receptors were sampled from a woman between 18 and 29 years old with type 1 diabetes.

This chain connects TRBV27 to TRBJ2-3; the match to TRBD1 covers 7 bases. CDR3 length: 15 residues. The germline V gene encodes CDR1 MNHEY and CDR2 SMNVEV (reference sequence). V lost 5 bases and J lost 1; bases outside the gene matches: 6. CDR3 sequence: CASSPRGQGTDTQYF. CDR3 coding DNA: TGTGCCAGCAGTCCTCGAGGACAGGGCACAGATACGCAGTATTTT.

The chain recombines TRBV9 with TRBJ2-5; TRBD1 might be the D (6 bases). The V gene lost 4 bases and the J gene lost 2 bases, with 18 bases spanning the gap. The germline V gene has CDR1 SGDLS and CDR2 YYNGEE. This CDR3 region has 16 residues. In DNA, the CDR3 is TGTGCCAGCAGCCACCCCAACTGGACAGCTCAAGAGACCCAGTACTTC. Amino acid sequence: CASSHPNWTAQETQYF.

The chain couples TRBV11-3 to TRBJ1-5; 11 bases agree with TRBD1. Germline-derived CDR1 and CDR2 are SGHNT and YENEEA. V dropped 1 base and J dropped 7; count of bases not matched to a gene: 3. This CDR3 spans 15 amino acids. The CDR3 DNA reads TGTGCCAGCAGCTTAGGGACAGGGGGCGAACAGCCCCAGCATTTT. Protein product: CASSLGTGGEQPQHF.

The V and J genes are TRBV7-8 and TRBJ1-2; maybe TRBD1 (5 bases). The CDR3 totals 14 residues. Germline V gene lookup returns CDR1 SGHVS and CDR2 FQNEAQ. Trimming took off 7 bases at V and 0 bases at J, with 12 bases between the two ends. CDR3 residues: CASTPEGSNYGYTF. The CDR3 nucleotides read TGTGCCAGCACCCCGGAGGGGTCTAACTATGGCTACACCTTC. The full variable domain, in which reference TRBV7-8 and TRBJ1-2 provide the parts outside the CDR3, is GAGVSQSPRYKVAKRGQDVALRCDPISGHVSLFWYQQALGQGPEFLTYFQNEAQLDKSGLPSDRFFAERPEGSVSTLKIQRTQQEDSAVYLCASTPEGSNYGYTFGSGTRLTVV.

This clone was found a few times. The V and J genes are TRBV4-3 and TRBJ1-5; 9 positions match TRBD1. Germline V gene sequence: CDR1 LGHNA, CDR2 YSLEER. The ends lost 4 bases at V and 1 base at J; junction bases unmatched: 17. The CDR3 has 20 amino acids. CDR3 residues: CASSRVGGLQGARSNQPQHF. The CDR3 DNA reads as TGCGCCAGCAGCCGGGTAGGAGGACTACAGGGGGCGCGAAGCAATCAGCCCCAGCATTTT.

The rearrangement links TRBV9 to TRBJ2-5; 14 bases are a match to TRBD2. V was pared by 4 bases and J by 5 bases, with 7 bases of the junction left unmatched. Germline CDR1 reads SGDLS; CDR2 reads YYNGEE. This CDR3 has 16 residues. CDR3 loop: CASSSHGTSGSETQYF. CDR3 bases: TGTGCCAGCAGCTCCCATGGGACTAGCGGGAGTGAGACCCAGTACTTC.

The chain recombines TRBV5-4 with TRBJ2-7; 12 nucleotides agree with TRBD2. The CDR3 covers 15 residues. V gave up 5 bases and J gave up 5 bases; unmatched junction bases: 8. Per germline, CDR1 SGHNT and CDR2 YYREEE (reference sequence). The CDR3 region has the DNA TGTGCCAGCAGGCTAGCGGGAGGGAAGCTGGACGAGCAGTACGTC. Its translation: CASRLAGGKLDEQYV.

The gene calls are TRBV28 and TRBJ2-5; D call uncertain. Per germline, CDR1 MDHEN and CDR2 SYDVKM. The CDR3 is made up of 11 amino acids. V dropped 8 bases and J dropped 2 bases, with 6 bases sitting between them. CDR3 nucleotide sequence: TGTGCCAGCGGCGGTCAAGAGACCCAGTACTTC. Residues: CASGGQETQYF.

The sample holds a few counts of this clone. This chain joins TRBV7-9 and TRBJ2-5; 14 nucleotides match TRBD2. The CDR3 covers 16 residues. The V and J ends lost 5 bases and 4 bases, in that order; junction bases with no gene match: 6. Germline CDR1 is SEHNR and CDR2 is FQNEAQ (reference sequence). For the CDR3, the DNA is TGTGCCAGCAGCCCCCGACTAGCGGGAGGGGGAGAGACCCAGTACTTC. It is translated as CASSPRLAGGGETQYF.

The genes are TRBV29-1 and TRBJ1-3, with 11 bases matching TRBD1. The germline CDR1 and CDR2 sequences are SQVTM and ANQGSEA. V trimming: 7 bases; J trimming: 4 bases; junction bases outside the gene matches: 3. This CDR3 is 13 amino acids long. The CDR3 region is CSARTGGGNTIYF. CDR3 sequence (DNA): TGCAGCGCCCGGACAGGGGGCGGAAACACCATATATTTT.

This clone was picked up a small number of times. The J gene is TRBJ2-5, the V gene TRBV27, with 7 bases that match TRBD2. V shed 6 bases, J shed 4 bases, and the junction held 8 bases outside the gene matches. This CDR3 has 14 amino acids. From germline, CDR1 is MNHEY and CDR2 SMNVEV (reference sequence). As DNA, the CDR3 is TGTGCCAGCAGCCCACGCGGGGGAGGAGAGACCCAGTACTTC. This encodes CASSPRGGGETQYF.

This clone was found a few times. V and J are TRBV6-5 and TRBJ2-1, with a tentative D call TRBD2 (6 bases). Germline V CDR1 and CDR2: MNHEY, SVGAGI. This CDR3 is 15 amino acids long. Trimming cost V 2 bases and J 6 bases, with 14 bases left between them. CDR3 DNA: TGTGCCAGCAGTTACACGGGACTTACCCTCAATGAGCAGTTCTTC. This sequence encodes CASSYTGLTLNEQFF.

This rearrangement joins TRBV10-3 to TRBJ2-1; possibly TRBD1 for D (6 bases). From germline, CDR1 is ENHRY and CDR2 SYGVKD. The CDR3 contains 13 residues. Trimming stripped 6 bases from V and 12 bases from J, with 18 bases between. The CDR3 here is CAIRGALGGRQFF. The CDR3 DNA reads as TGTGCCATCAGGGGCGCACTAGGGGGACGGCAGTTCTTC.